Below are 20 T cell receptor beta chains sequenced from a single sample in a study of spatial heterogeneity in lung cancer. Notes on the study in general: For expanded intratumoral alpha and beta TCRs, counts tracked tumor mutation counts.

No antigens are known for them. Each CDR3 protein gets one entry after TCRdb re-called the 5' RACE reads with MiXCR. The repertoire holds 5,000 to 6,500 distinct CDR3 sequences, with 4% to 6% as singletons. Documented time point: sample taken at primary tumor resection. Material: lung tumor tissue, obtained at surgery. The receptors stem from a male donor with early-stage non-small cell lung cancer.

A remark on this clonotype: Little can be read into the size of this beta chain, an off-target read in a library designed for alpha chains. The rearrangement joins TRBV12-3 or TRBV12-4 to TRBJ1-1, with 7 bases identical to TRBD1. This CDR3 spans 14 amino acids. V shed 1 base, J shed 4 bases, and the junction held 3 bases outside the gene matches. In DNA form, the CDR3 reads TGTGCCAGCAGTTTAGAGGCAGGGGGCACTGAAGCTTTCTTT. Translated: CASSLEAGGTEAFF.

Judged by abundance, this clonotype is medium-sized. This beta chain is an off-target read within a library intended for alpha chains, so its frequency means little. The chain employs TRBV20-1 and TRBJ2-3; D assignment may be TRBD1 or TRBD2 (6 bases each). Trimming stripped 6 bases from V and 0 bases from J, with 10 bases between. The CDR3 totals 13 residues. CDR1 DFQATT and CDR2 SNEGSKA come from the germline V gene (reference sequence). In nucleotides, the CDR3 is TGCAGTGCCGGGGGCAGTAGCACAGATACGCAGTATTTT. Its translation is CSAGGSSTDTQYF.

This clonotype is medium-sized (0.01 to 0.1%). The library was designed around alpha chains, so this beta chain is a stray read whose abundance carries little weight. The CDR3 DNA follows: TGTGCCAGCAGCTGGGACAGGGTTACTGGAAACACCATATATTTT. It yields the protein CASSWDRVTGNTIYF. The chain is built from TRBV7-2 and TRBJ1-3, with TRBD1 matching over 9 bases. CDR3 length equals 15 residues. V lost 4 bases to trimming and J lost 2 bases; unmatched junction nucleotides: 3. The germline CDR1 and CDR2 sequences are SGHTA and FQGNSA.

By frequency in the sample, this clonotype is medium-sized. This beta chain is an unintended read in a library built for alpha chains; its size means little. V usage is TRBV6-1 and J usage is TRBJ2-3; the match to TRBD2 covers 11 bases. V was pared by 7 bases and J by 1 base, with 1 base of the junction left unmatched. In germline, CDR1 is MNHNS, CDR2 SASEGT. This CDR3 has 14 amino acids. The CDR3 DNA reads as TGTGCCAGCAAGACTAGCGGGGGCACAGATACGCAGTATTTT. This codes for CASKTSGGTDTQYF.

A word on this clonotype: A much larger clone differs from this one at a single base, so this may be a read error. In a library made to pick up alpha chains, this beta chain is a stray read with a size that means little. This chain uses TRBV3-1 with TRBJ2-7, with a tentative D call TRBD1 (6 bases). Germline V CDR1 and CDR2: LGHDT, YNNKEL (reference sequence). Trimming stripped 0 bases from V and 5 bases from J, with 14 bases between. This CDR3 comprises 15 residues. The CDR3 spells CASSQDDGRGDEQYF. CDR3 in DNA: TGTGCCAGCAGCCAAGATGACGGCAGGGGTGACGAGCAGTACTTC.

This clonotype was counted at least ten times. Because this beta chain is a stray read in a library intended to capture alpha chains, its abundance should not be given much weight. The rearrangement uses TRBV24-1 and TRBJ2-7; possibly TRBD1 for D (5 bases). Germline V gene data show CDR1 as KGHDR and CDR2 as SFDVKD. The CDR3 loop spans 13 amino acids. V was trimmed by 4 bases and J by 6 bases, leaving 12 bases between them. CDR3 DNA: TGTGCCACCAGTGACTCCGACAGAGCCGAGCAGTACTTC. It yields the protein CATSDSDRAEQYF.

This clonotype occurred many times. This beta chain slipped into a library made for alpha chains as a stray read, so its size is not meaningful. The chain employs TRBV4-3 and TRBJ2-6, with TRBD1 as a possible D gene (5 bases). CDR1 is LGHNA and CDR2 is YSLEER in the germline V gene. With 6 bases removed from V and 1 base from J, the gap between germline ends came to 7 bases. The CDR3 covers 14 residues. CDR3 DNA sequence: TGCGCCAGCAGGCAGGGTTCTGGGGCCAACGTCCTGACTTTC. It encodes CASRQGSGANVLTF.

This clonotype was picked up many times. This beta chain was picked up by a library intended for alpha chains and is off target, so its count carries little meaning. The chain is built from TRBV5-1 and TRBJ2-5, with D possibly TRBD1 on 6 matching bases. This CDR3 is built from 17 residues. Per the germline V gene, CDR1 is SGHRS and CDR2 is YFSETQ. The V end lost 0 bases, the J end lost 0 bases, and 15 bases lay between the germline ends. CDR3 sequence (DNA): TGCGCCAGCAGCTTGGCCACTAATCGGGACAACCAAGAGACCCAGTACTTC. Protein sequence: CASSLATNRDNQETQYF. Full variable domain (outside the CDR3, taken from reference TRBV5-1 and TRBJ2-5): KAGVTQTPRYLIKTRGQQVTLSCSPISGHRSVSWYQQTPGQGLQFLFEYFSETQRNKGNFPGRFSGRQFSNSRSEMNVSTLELGDSALYLCASSLATNRDNQETQYFGPGTRLLVL.

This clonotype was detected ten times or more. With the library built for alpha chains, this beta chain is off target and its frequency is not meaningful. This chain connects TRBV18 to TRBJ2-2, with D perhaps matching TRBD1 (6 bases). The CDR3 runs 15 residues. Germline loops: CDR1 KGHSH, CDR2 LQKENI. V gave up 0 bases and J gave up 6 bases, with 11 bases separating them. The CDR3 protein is CASSPPQGDPGELFF. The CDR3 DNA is TGTGCCAGCTCACCACCACAGGGTGATCCCGGGGAGCTGTTTTTT.

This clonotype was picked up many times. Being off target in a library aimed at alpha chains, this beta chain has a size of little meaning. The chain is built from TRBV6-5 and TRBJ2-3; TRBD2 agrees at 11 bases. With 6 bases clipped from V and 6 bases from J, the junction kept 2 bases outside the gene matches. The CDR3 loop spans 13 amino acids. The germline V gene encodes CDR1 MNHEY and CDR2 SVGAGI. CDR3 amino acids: CASRLAGADTQYF. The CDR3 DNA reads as TGTGCCAGCAGACTAGCGGGAGCGGATACGCAGTATTTT.

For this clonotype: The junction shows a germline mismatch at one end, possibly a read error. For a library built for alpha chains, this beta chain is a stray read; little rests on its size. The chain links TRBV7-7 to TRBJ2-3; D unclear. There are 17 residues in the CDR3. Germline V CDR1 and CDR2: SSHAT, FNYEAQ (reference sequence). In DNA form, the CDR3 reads TGTGCTAGCAGCTTGAAGGGTCGCCGTGCTAGCACAGATACGCAGTATTTT. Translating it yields CASSLKGRRASTDTQYF.

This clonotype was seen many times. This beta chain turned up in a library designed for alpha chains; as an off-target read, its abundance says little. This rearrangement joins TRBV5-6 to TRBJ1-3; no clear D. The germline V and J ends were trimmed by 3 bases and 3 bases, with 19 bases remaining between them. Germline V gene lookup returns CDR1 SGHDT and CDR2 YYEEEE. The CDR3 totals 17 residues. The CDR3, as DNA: TGTGCCAGCAGCTCCGGGGTAGGGCTAGACGGTGGAAACACCATATATTTT. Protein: CASSSGVGLDGGNTIYF. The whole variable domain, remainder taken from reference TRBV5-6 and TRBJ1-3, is DAGVTQSPTHLIKTRGQQVTLRCSPKSGHDTVSWYQQALGQGPQFIFQYYEEEERQRGNFPDRFSGHQFPNYSSELNVNALLLGDSALYLCASSSGVGLDGGNTIYFGEGSWLTVV.

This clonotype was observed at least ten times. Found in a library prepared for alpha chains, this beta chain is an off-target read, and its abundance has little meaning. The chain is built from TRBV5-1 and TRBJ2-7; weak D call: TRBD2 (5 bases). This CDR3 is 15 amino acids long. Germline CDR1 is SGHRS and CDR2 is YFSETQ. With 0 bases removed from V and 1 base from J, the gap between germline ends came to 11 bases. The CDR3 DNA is TGCGCCAGCAGCTTGGACGGAGGACGGTCCTACGAGCAGTACTTC. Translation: CASSLDGGRSYEQYF.

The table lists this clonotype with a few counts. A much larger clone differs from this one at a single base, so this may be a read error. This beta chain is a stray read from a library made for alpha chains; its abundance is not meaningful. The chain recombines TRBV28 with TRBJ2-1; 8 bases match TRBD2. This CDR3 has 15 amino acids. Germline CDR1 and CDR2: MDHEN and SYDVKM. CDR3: CVSSPGGSSYNEQFF. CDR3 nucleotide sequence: TGTGTCAGCAGCCCGGGGGGGAGCTCCTACAATGAGCAGTTCTTC.

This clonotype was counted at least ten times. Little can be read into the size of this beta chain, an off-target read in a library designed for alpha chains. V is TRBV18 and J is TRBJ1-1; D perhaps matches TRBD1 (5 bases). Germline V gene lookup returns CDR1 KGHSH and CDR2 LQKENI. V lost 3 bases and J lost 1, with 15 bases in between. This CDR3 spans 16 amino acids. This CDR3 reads CASSPLVVGTNTEAFF. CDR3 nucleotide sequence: TGTGCCAGCTCACCCCTCGTGGTGGGGACGAACACTGAAGCTTTCTTT. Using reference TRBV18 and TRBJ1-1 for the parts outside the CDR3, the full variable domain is NAGVMQNPRHLVRRRGQEARLRCSPMKGHSHVYWYRQLPEEGLKFMVYLQKENIIDESGMPKERFSAEFPKEGPSILRIQQVVRGDSAAYFCASSPLVVGTNTEAFFGQGTRLTVV.

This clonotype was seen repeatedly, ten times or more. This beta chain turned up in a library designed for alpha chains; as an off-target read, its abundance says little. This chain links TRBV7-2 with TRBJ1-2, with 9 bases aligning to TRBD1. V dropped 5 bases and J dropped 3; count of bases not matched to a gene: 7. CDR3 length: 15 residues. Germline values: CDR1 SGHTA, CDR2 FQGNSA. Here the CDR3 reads CASSTRTGADYGYTF. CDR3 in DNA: TGTGCCAGCAGCACCAGGACAGGGGCGGACTATGGCTACACCTTC.

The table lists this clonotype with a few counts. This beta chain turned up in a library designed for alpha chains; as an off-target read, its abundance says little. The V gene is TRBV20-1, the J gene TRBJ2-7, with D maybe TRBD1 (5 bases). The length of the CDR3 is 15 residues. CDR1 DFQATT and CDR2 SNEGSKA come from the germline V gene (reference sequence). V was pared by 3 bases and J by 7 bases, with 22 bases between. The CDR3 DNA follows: TGCAGTGCTAGCCTGCAAGGCGGCAGGGCGCGAGAGCAGTACTTC. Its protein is CSASLQGGRAREQYF.

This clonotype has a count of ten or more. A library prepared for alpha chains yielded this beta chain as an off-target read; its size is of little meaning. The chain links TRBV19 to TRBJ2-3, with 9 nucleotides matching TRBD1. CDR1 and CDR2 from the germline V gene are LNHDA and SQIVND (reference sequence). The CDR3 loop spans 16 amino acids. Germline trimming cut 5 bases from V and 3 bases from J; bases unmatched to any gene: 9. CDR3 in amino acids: CASSPGTGSGTDTQYF. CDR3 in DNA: TGTGCCAGTAGTCCCGGGACAGGGTCTGGAACAGATACGCAGTATTTT.

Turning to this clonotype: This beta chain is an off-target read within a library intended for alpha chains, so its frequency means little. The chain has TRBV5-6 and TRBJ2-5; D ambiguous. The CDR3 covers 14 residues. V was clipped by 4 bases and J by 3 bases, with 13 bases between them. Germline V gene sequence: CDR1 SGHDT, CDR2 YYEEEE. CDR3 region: CASSPGWSEETQYF. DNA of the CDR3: TGTGCCAGCAGCCCCGGCTGGTCCGAAGAGACCCAGTACTTC.

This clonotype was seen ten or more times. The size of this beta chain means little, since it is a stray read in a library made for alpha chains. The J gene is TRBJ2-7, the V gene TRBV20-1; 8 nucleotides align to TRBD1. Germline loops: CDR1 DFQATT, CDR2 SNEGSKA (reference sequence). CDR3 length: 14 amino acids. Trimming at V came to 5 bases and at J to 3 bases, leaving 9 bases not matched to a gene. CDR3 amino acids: CSAHRDRINYEQYF. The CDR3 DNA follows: TGCAGTGCTCATCGGGACAGGATAAACTACGAGCAGTACTTC.